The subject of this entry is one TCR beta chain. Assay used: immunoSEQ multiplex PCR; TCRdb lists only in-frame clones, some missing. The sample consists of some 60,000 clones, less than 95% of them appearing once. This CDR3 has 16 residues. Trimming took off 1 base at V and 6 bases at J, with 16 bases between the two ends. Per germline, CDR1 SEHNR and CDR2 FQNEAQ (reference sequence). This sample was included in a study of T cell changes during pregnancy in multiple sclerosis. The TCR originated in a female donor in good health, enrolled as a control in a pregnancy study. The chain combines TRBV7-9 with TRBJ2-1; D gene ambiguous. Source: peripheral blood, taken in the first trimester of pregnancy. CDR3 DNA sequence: TGTGCCAGCAGCTTAGTCTTCCTTGGCGGATCCAATGAGCAGTTCTTC. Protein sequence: CASSLVFLGGSNEQFF. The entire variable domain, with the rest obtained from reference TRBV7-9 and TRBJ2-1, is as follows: DTGVSQNPRHKITKRGQNVTFRCDPISEHNRLYWYRQTLGQGPEFLTYFQNEAQLEKSRLLSDRFSAERPKGSFSTLEIQRTEQGDSAMYLCASSLVFLGGSNEQFFGPGTRLTVL.